This T cell receptor (beta chain) was captured by sequencing in a study of T cell responses to AZD1222 COVID-19 vaccine. General observations from the study: Donors were mostly white British, more females; clonal diversity possibly underestimated.

As concerns this clone: Its matching antigen is unknown.

The V segment lost 6 bases and the J segment 5 bases; nucleotides outside the gene matches: 5. Germline V lookup: CDR1 ENHRY, CDR2 SYGVKD. This CDR3 is built from 14 residues. Profiled with immunoSEQ multiplex PCR; TCRdb holds only in-frame clones, not every one. The sample yields 150,000 or so clones, 70% to 90% seen once. The chain is built from TRBV10-3 and TRBJ2-1, with 9 nucleotides matching TRBD1. The clonotype was recovered from an adult in good health. The sequences come from peripheral blood, collected on day 0 of AZD1222 vaccination. The CDR3 bases are TGTGCCATCAGCCGGGACAGGGAGGACAATGAGCAGTTCTTC. This codes for CAISRDREDNEQFF.